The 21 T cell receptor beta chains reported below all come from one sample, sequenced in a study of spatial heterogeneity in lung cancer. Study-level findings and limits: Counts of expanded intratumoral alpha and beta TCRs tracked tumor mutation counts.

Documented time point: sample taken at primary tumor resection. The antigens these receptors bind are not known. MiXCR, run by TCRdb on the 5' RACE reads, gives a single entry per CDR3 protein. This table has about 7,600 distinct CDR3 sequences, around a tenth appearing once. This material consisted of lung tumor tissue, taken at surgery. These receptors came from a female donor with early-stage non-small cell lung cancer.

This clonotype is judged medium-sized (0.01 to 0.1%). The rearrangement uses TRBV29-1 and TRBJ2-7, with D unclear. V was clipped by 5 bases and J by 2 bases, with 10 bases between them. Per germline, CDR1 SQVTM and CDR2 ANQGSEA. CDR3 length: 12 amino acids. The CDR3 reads CSVRFGTYEQYF. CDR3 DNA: TGCAGCGTTAGATTTGGCACCTACGAGCAGTACTTC.

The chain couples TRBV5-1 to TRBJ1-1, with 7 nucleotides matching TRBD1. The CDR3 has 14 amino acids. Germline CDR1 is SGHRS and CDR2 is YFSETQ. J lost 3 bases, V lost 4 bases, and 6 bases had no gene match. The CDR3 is CASSPDRMDTEAFF. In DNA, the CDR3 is TGCGCCAGCAGCCCGGACAGGATGGACACTGAAGCTTTCTTT.

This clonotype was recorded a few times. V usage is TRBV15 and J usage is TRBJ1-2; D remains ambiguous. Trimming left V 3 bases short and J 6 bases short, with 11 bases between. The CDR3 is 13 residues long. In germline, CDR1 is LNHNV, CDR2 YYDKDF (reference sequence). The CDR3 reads CATSSGGSDGYTF. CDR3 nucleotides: TGTGCCACCAGCAGTGGTGGCAGTGATGGCTACACCTTC.

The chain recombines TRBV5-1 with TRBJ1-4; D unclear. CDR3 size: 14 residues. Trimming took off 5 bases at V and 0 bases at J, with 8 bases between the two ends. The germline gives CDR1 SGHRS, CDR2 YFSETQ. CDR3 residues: CASRLLATNEKLFF. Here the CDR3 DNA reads TGCGCCAGCAGGCTCTTAGCAACTAATGAAAAACTGTTTTTT.

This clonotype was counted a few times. Here the CDR3 DNA reads TGTGCCAGCAGCCCCCCAGGCATGGCCAAAAACATTCAGTACTTC. The encoded protein is CASSPPGMAKNIQYF. V and J are TRBV7-8 and TRBJ2-4; D is unclear. Germline loops: CDR1 SGHVS, CDR2 FQNEAQ. V was clipped by 5 bases and J by 1 base, with 12 bases between them. The CDR3 consists of 15 residues. Full variable domain (rest looked up from reference TRBV7-8 and TRBJ2-4): GAGVSQSPRYKVAKRGQDVALRCDPISGHVSLFWYQQALGQGPEFLTYFQNEAQLDKSGLPSDRFFAERPEGSVSTLKIQRTQQEDSAVYLCASSPPGMAKNIQYFGAGTRLSVL.

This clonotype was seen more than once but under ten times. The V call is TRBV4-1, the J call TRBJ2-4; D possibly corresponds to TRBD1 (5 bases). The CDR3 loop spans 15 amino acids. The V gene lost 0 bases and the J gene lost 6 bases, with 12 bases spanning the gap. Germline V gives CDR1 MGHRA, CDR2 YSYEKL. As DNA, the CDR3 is TGCGCCAGCAGCCAAGATCCAGGGTCCACAAACATTCAGTACTTC. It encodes CASSQDPGSTNIQYF.

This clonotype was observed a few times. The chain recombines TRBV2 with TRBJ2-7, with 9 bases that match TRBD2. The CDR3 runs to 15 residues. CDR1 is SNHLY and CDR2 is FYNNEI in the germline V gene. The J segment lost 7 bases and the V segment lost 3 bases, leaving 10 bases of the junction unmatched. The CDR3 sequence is CASSDSPGLAEEQYF. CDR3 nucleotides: TGTGCCAGCAGTGACTCTCCGGGACTAGCTGAAGAGCAGTACTTC.

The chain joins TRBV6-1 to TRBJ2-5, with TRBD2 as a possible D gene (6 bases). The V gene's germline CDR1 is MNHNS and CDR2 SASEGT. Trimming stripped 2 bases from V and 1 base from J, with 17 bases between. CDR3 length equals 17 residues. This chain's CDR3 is CASSERWPPEGQETQYF. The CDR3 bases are TGTGCCAGCAGTGAACGGTGGCCCCCGGAGGGCCAAGAGACCCAGTACTTC.

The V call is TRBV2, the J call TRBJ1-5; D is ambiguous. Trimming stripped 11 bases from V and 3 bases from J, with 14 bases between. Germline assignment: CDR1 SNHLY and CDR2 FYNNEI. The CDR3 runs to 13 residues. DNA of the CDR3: TGTGCCTCAGCGGCAGAAATCAATCAGCCCCAGCATTTT. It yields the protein CASAAEINQPQHF.

The CDR3, as DNA: TGTGCCAGCAGGAACGACCAAGAGACCCAGTACTTC. Protein sequence: CASRNDQETQYF. The chain joins TRBV2 to TRBJ2-5; D gene uncertain. Deletions cut 6 bases from V and 0 bases from J, with 5 bases between. This CDR3 has 12 amino acids. The germline V gene has CDR1 SNHLY and CDR2 FYNNEI.

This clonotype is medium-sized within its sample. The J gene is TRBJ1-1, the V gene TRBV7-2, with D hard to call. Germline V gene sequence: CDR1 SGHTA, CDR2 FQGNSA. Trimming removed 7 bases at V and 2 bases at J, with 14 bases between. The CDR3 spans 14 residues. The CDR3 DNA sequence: TGTGCCAGCACCAAGACGGCGGCTAACACTGAAGCTTTCTTT. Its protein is CASTKTAANTEAFF.

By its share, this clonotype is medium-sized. The CDR3 DNA reads as TGTGCCAGCAACACGGGGAGAAACACCGGGGAGCTGTTTTTT. Translating it yields CASNTGRNTGELFF. This sequence joins TRBV9 and TRBJ2-2; a weak D match, TRBD2 (5 bases). The CDR3 runs to 14 residues. V was clipped by 6 bases and J by 2 bases, with 11 bases between them. CDR1 SGDLS and CDR2 YYNGEE come from the germline V gene.

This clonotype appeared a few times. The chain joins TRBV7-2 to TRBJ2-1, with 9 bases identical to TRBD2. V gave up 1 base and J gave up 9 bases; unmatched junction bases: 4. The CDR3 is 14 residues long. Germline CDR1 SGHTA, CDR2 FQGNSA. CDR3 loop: CASSLGGGAFEQFF. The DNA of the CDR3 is TGTGCCAGCAGCTTAGGCGGGGGGGCCTTTGAGCAGTTCTTC.

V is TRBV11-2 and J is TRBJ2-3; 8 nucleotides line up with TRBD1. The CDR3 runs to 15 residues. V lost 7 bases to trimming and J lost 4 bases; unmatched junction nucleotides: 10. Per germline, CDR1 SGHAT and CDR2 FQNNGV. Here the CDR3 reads CASIKTGGVPDTQYF. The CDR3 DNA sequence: TGTGCCAGCATCAAAACAGGGGGAGTCCCAGATACGCAGTATTTT.

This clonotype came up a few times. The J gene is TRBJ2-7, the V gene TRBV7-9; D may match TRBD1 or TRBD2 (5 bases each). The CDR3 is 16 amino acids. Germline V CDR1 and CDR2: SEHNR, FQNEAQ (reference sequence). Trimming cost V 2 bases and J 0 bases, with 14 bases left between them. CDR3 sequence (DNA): TGTGCCAGCAGCTTACGAGGGGCTGCTAGCTCCTACGAGCAGTACTTC. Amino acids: CASSLRGAASSYEQYF.

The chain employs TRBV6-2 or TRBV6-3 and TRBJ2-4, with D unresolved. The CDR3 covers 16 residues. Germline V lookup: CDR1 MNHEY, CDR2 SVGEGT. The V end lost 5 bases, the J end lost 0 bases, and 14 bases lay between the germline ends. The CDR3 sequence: CASSEFRSGAKNIQYF. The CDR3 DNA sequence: TGTGCCAGCAGTGAATTCCGCTCGGGAGCCAAAAACATTCAGTACTTC.

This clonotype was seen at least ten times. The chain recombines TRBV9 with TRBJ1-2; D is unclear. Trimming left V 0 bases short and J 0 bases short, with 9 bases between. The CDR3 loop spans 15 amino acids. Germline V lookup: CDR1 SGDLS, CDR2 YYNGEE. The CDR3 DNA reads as TGTGCCAGCAGCGTAGAGCCGGAAGCTAACTATGGCTACACCTTC. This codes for CASSVEPEANYGYTF. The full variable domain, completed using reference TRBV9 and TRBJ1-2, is DSGVTQTPKHLITATGQRVTLRCSPRSGDLSVYWYQQSLDQGLQFLIQYYNGEERAKGNILERFSAQQFPDLHSELNLSSLELGDSALYFCASSVEPEANYGYTFGSGTRLTVV.

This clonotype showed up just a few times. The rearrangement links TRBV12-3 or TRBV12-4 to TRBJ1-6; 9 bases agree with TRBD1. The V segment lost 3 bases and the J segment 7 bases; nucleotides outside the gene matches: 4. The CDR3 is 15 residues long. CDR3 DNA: TGTGCCAGCAGTTTCTCCGGACAGGGGAATTCACCCCTCCACTTT. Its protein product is CASSFSGQGNSPLHF.

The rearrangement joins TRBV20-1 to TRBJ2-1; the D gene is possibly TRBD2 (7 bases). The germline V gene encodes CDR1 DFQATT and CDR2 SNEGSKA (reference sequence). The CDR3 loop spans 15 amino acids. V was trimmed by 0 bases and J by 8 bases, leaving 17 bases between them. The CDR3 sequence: CSARERRGPIDEQFF. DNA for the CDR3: TGCAGTGCTAGAGAGAGGCGGGGGCCCATCGATGAGCAGTTCTTC.

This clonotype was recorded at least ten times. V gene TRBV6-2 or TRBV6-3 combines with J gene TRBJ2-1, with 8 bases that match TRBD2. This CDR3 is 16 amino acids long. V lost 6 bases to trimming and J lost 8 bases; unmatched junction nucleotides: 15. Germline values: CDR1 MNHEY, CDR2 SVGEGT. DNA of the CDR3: TGTGCCAGCAGCCTGGGATCCGGACTAGCTCTTGATGAGCAGTTCTTC. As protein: CASSLGSGLALDEQFF.

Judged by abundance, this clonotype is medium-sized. Written as DNA, the CDR3 is TGCGCCAGCAGCTTGATGGCGGGGGCGATAGATACGCAGTATTTT. Its translation is CASSLMAGAIDTQYF. The chain uses TRBV5-1 and TRBJ2-3, with D possibly being TRBD2 (7 bases). This CDR3 region has 15 residues. The V end lost 1 base, the J end lost 5 bases, and 14 bases lay between the germline ends. Germline lookup yields CDR1 SGHRS and CDR2 YFSETQ.